These 19 T cell receptor beta chains share one sample of origin, sequenced in a study of tumor-infiltrating lymphocytes in primary liver carcinoma. Unsorted bulk tissue (roughly 18-32 mg) underwent RNA and DNA co-extraction. TCR beta cDNA was made from 500 ng total RNA with a constant-region primer. TCR beta libraries came from three nested multiplex PCR rounds using slightly modified ARM-PCR. Primers for the first two PCR rounds were TRBV1-TRBV30 forward primers and a C-beta reverse primer (10 cycles per round). In TCRdb, the multiplex PCR reads were re-called with MiXCR into one record per CDR3 protein. This sample has roughly 78,000 distinct CDR3 sequences; 71% occur once, and the top ten carry roughly 13%. The specimen sequenced was liver tumor tissue from sampling region 4. Subset reported: tumor region T4, right-lateral pole. Receptors originate from a woman aged 55-70 years with primary liver carcinoma and hepatitis B virus infection.

This clonotype was counted at least ten times. The CDR3 DNA sequence: TGTGCCTGGCGCGGGACGGCCTCCTATGGCTACACCTTC. It translates to CAWRGTASYGYTF. The rearrangement joins TRBV30 to TRBJ1-2; D possibly corresponds to TRBD1 (5 bases). Germline V gene data show CDR1 as GTSNPN and CDR2 as SVGIG (reference sequence). With 5 bases removed from V and 4 bases from J, the gap between germline ends came to 14 bases. The CDR3 loop spans 13 amino acids.

The CDR3 sequence: CASGPTGRPYEQYF. CDR3 DNA: TGCGCCAGCGGACCGACAGGGAGGCCCTACGAGCAGTACTTC. This chain connects TRBV4-1 to TRBJ2-7, with a tentative D call TRBD1 (7 bases). CDR3 length: 14 residues. V dropped 8 bases and J dropped 2 bases, with 16 bases sitting between them. Germline V gene sequence: CDR1 MGHRA, CDR2 YSYEKL.

This clonotype was counted many times. The chain combines TRBV20-1 with TRBJ2-5; tentatively, D is TRBD1 or TRBD2 (7 bases each). This CDR3 region has 14 residues. V was trimmed by 4 bases and J by 2 bases, leaving 14 bases between them. Germline V gene sequence: CDR1 DFQATT, CDR2 SNEGSKA (reference sequence). The CDR3 DNA follows: TGCAGTGCTACCCCTCAGGGGGGGCAAGAGACCCAGTACTTC. Translated, it gives CSATPQGGQETQYF.

Details on this clonotype: A read error is possible here, since a much larger clone lies one base away. The V call is TRBV6-4, the J call TRBJ2-6; 9 nucleotides line up with TRBD2. The CDR3 contains 16 residues. Germline loops: CDR1 MRHNA, CDR2 SNTAGT. CDR3 amino acids: CASSAGTSSGANVPTF. For the CDR3, the DNA is TGTGCCAGCAGCGCCGGGACTAGCTCTGGGGCCAACGTCCCGACTTTC.

The chain joins TRBV4-1 to TRBJ1-5; D might be TRBD1 (6 bases). Trimming left V 9 bases short and J 3 bases short, with 21 bases between. CDR1 and CDR2 from the germline V gene are MGHRA and YSYEKL. The CDR3 sequence is 16 residues long. This CDR3 is CARNQIGGKSNQPQHF. For the CDR3, the DNA is TGCGCCAGGAACCAAATAGGGGGGAAGTCCAATCAGCCCCAGCATTTT.

Comment on this clonotype: The conserved closing phenylalanine or tryptophan is absent in this CDR3, likely reflecting a read error. Written as DNA, the CDR3 is TGTGCCAGCAGTTTGCTAAAGAACACCGTGGAGCTGTTTCTT. Its translation: CASSLLKNTVELFL. The gene calls are TRBV12-3 or TRBV12-4 and TRBJ2-2; no definite D call. The CDR3 has 14 amino acids.

J is TRBJ2-3 and V is TRBV6-1; 14 nucleotides line up with TRBD2. Germline CDR1 is MNHNS and CDR2 is SASEGT. J lost 5 bases, V lost 4 bases, and 5 bases had no gene match. The CDR3 runs to 16 residues. The CDR3, as DNA: TGTGCCAGCAGTGCCAGGACTAGCGGGAGGCTAGATACGCAGTATTTT. This gives the protein CASSARTSGRLDTQYF.

With respect to this clonotype: At one boundary the junction diverges from the germline segment, which might be a read error. The gene calls are TRBV11-2 and TRBJ1-2; tentatively, D is TRBD1 (6 bases). Germline values: CDR1 SGHAT, CDR2 FQNNGV. There are 15 residues in the CDR3. The CDR3: CARSFVGASGGGYTF. The CDR3 DNA reads TGTGCCAGGAGCTTTGTGGGGGCCAGTGGCGGTGGCTACACCTTC.

In the case of this clonotype: A much larger clone differs from this one at a single base, so this may be a read error. V gene TRBV28 combines with J gene TRBJ1-5; 7 nucleotides agree with TRBD1. V shed 10 bases and J 2 bases; nucleotides not matched to a gene: 8. Germline V CDR1 and CDR2: MDHEN, SYDVKM. This CDR3 comprises 14 residues. CDR3 in DNA: TGTGCCACCACGGGGACAGACCGCAATCAGCCCCAGCATTTT. Translated, it gives CATTGTDRNQPQHF.

Remarks on this clonotype: A much larger clone is a single base away; this may be a read error. The V and J genes are TRBV11-2 and TRBJ2-7; D gene ambiguous. V lost 10 bases and J lost 2, with 21 bases in between. This CDR3 region has 15 residues. Germline V gene sequence: CDR1 SGHAT, CDR2 FQNNGV. The CDR3 DNA reads TGTGCCAACACCATCGGACGGACCGCTACCTACGAGCAGTACTTC. Translation: CANTIGRTATYEQYF.

This clonotype was seen at least ten times. The chain uses TRBV10-3 and TRBJ2-2; 8 bases match TRBD2. From germline, CDR1 is ENHRY and CDR2 SYGVKD. The CDR3 has 14 amino acids. V gave up 2 bases and J gave up 6 bases; unmatched junction bases: 2. CDR3 nucleotide sequence: TGTGCCATCAGTGAGCGGGAGGGCCCCGGGGAGCTGTTTTTT. The encoded protein is CAISEREGPGELFF.

The table lists this clonotype with a few counts. An end of the junction does not agree with germline; a read error may underlie this. This rearrangement joins TRBV29-1 to TRBJ1-2; 8 bases align to TRBD1. Germline CDR1 SQVTM, CDR2 ANQGSEA. This CDR3 has 11 residues. The CDR3 reads CSVDRDRGYTF. The CDR3 DNA sequence: TGCAGTGTTGATAGGGACAGGGGCTACACCTTC.

This clonotype was recorded once. J is TRBJ1-5 and V is TRBV12-3 or TRBV12-4; TRBD1 might be the D (5 bases). The J call may be mistaken, given a closer DNA end match to TRBJ2-3. This CDR3 has 13 amino acids. CDR3 sequence: CASSFRGNPPQYF. The DNA of the CDR3 is TGTGCCAGCAGTTTTAGGGGCAATCCGCCCCAGTATTTT.

The rearrangement links TRBV2 to TRBJ2-4; 9 bases fit TRBD1. The length of the CDR3 is 16 residues. V dropped 6 bases and J dropped 3; count of bases not matched to a gene: 9. Germline loops: CDR1 SNHLY, CDR2 FYNNEI. In DNA form, the CDR3 reads TGTGCCAGCAGCCCAGGACAGGGGATAGTCAAAAACATTCAGTACTTC. Encoded protein: CASSPGQGIVKNIQYF. Using reference TRBV2 and TRBJ2-4 for the parts outside the CDR3, the full variable domain is EPEVTQTPSHQVTQMGQEVILRCVPISNHLYFYWYRQILGQKVEFLVSFYNNEISEKSEIFDDQFSVERPDGSNFTLKIRSTKLEDSAMYFCASSPGQGIVKNIQYFGAGTRLSVL.

To note about this clonotype: At one of its ends the junction is not consistent with the germline gene, which may arise from a read error. This chain links TRBV10-2 with TRBJ2-1; D perhaps matches TRBD2 (5 bases). CDR1 and CDR2 from the germline V gene are WSHSY and SAAADI. The CDR3 contains 14 residues. For the CDR3, the DNA is TGCGCCAGCAGGGCCCTCGAGTCCGTGAATGAGCGGTTCTTT. Translated: CASRALESVNERFF.

As for this clonotype: A read error is likely, as this CDR3 ends without the conserved phenylalanine or tryptophan. J is TRBJ2-3 and V is TRBV29-1; the D gene is possibly TRBD1 (6 bases). The V gene's germline CDR1 is SQVTM and CDR2 ANQGSEA. This CDR3 has 15 residues. The V and J ends lost 6 bases and 0 bases respectively, with 16 bases between them. The CDR3 here is CSVRGGRESTDTQYY. Here the CDR3 DNA reads TGCAGCGTCAGAGGGGGACGGGAAAGCACAGATACGCAGTATTAT.

The gene calls are TRBV6-2 or TRBV6-3 and TRBJ2-1; 8 nucleotides line up with TRBD2. V trimming: 8 bases; J trimming: 5 bases; junction bases outside the gene matches: 11. Germline V gene data show CDR1 as MNHEY and CDR2 as SVGEGT. The length of the CDR3 is 15 residues. The CDR3: CASGNSGRVHNEQFF. The CDR3 DNA reads TGTGCCAGCGGAAACAGCGGGAGAGTCCACAATGAGCAGTTCTTC.

In this sample, this clonotype turned up a few times. V usage is TRBV28 and J usage is TRBJ1-1; D possibly corresponds to TRBD1 (6 bases). CDR1 is MDHEN and CDR2 is SYDVKM in the germline V gene. This CDR3 region has 14 residues. V lost 3 bases and J lost 10, with 18 bases in between. CDR3 residues: CASSFESGAPRAFF. The DNA of the CDR3 is TGTGCCAGCAGTTTTGAGTCGGGGGCCCCTAGAGCTTTCTTT.

The gene calls are TRBV20-1 and TRBJ1-5, with a tentative D call TRBD1 (6 bases). Trimming removed 3 bases at V and 5 bases at J, with 11 bases between. Germline V lookup: CDR1 DFQATT, CDR2 SNEGSKA (reference sequence). This CDR3 has 13 amino acids. The CDR3 DNA reads as TGCAGTGCTAGTTTAGGGGGGGATCAGCCCCAGCATTTT. Amino acid sequence: CSASLGGDQPQHF.